This entry describes one T cell receptor (beta chain). Its antigen is as yet unknown. A constant-region primer primed TCR beta cDNA synthesis from 400 to 550 ng of total RNA. What produced the TCR beta libraries was three nested multiplex PCR rounds using slightly modified ARM-PCR. In the first two PCR rounds, TRBV1-TRBV30 forward primers were paired with a C-beta reverse primer, and each round lasted roughly 9 cycles. TCRdb reprocessed the multiplex PCR reads with MiXCR, giving one entry per CDR3 protein. The sample consists of roughly 53,000 distinct CDR3 sequences, 70% to 75% of them appearing once. The data were taken from a study of tumor-infiltrating lymphocytes in primary liver carcinoma. Study context: Read depth, roughly 3.5 to 8 million productive TCRbeta reads, did not differ significantly between tissues. Study results and caveats: Relative to tumor region pairs, the tumor-adjacent and tumor-blood pairs showed overlap that was lower. The study found only about 8-24% of top clones in all five tumor regions.

The V gene lost 7 bases and the J gene lost 3 bases, with 21 bases spanning the gap. The CDR3 runs 16 residues. Starting material for RNA and DNA co-extraction consisted of roughly 17-31 mg of unsorted bulk tissue. The rearrangement links TRBV12-3 or TRBV12-4 to TRBJ2-5; TRBD2 is a possible D gene (5 bases). This receptor was obtained from a man aged 35 to 55 with primary liver carcinoma and hepatitis B virus infection. What was sequenced was liver tumor tissue from sampling region 2. Subset defined: tumor region T2, inferior pole. The CDR3: CASMGSVASPEETQYF. In DNA form, the CDR3 reads TGTGCCAGCATGGGATCGGTAGCGTCCCCCGAAGAGACCCAGTACTTC.